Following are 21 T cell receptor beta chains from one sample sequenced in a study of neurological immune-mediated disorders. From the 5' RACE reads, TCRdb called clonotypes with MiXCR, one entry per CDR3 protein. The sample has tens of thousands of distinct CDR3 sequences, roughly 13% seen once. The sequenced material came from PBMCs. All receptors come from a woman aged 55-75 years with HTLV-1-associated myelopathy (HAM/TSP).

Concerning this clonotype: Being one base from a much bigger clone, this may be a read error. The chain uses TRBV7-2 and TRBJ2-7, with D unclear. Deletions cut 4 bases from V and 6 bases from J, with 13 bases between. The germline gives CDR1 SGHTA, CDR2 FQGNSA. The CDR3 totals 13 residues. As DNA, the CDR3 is TGTGCCAGCAGCTCGTGTACGGCCGGCGAGCAGTACTTC. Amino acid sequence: CASSSCTAGEQYF.

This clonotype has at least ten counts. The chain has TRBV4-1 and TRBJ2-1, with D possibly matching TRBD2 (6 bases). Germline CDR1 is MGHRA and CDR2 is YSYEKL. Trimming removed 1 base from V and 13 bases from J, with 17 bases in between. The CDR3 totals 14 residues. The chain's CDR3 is CASSQVGGSARQFF. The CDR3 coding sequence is TGCGCCAGCAGCCAAGTTGGGGGGTCGGCCCGCCAGTTCTTC.

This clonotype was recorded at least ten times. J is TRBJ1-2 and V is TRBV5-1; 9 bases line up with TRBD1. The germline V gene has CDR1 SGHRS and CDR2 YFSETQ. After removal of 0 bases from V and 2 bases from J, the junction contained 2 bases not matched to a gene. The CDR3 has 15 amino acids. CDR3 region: CASSLDTGGNYGYTF. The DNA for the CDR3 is TGCGCCAGCAGCTTGGATACAGGGGGCAACTATGGCTACACCTTC.

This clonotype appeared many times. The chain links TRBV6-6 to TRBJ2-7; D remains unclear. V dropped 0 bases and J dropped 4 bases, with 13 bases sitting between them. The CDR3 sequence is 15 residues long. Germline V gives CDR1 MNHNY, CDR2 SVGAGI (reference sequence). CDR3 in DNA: TGTGCCAGCAGTTACTCAGGCCAGTTAAGTTACGAGCAGTACTTC. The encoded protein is CASSYSGQLSYEQYF.

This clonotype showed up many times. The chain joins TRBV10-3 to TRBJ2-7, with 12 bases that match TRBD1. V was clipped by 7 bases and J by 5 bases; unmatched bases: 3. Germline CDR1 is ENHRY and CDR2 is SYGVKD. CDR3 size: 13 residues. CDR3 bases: TGTGCCATCATGGGACAGGGGGCCCACGAGCAGTACTTC. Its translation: CAIMGQGAHEQYF.

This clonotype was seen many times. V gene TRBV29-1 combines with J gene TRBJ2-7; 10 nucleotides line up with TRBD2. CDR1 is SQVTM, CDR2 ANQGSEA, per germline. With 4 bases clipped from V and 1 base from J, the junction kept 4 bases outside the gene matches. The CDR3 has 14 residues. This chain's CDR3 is CSVAGTSVSYEQYF. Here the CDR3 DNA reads TGCAGCGTTGCCGGGACTAGCGTGTCCTACGAGCAGTACTTC.

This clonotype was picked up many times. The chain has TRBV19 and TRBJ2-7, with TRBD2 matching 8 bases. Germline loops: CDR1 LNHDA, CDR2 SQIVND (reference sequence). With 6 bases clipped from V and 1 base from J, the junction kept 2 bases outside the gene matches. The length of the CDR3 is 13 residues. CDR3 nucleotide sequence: TGTGCCAGTAGAACTAGCGGATCCTACGAGCAGTACTTC. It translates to CASRTSGSYEQYF.

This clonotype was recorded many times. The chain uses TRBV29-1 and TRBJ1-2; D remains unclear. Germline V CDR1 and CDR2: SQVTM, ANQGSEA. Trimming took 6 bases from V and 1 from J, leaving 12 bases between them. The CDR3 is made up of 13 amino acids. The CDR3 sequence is CSVGDGFNYGYTF. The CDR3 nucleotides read TGCAGCGTCGGCGACGGGTTTAACTATGGCTACACCTTC.

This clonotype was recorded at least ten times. The CDR3: CASSLRRDSYEQYF. The CDR3 bases are TGTGCCAGCAGCTTGAGGCGGGACAGCTACGAGCAGTACTTC. This sequence joins TRBV7-9 and TRBJ2-7; maybe TRBD1 (7 bases). The CDR3 loop spans 14 amino acids. The germline V gene has CDR1 SEHNR and CDR2 FQNEAQ (reference sequence). Trimming took 3 bases from V and 3 from J, leaving 12 bases between them.

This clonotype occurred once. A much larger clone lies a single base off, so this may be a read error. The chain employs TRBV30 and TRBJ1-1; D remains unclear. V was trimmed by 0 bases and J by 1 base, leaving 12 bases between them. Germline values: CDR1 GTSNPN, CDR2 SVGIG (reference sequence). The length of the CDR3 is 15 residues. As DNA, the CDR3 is TGTGCCTGGAGTGTAAGAGGTCCAACGAACACTGAAGCTTTCTTT. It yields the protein CAWSVRGPTNTEAFF.

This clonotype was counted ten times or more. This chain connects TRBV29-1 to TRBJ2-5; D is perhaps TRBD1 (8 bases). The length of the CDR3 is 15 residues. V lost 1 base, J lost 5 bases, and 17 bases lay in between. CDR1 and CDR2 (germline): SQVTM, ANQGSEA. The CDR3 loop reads CSVEGDRGGGETQYF. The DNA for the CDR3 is TGCAGCGTTGAAGGCGACAGGGGAGGGGGGGAGACCCAGTACTTC.

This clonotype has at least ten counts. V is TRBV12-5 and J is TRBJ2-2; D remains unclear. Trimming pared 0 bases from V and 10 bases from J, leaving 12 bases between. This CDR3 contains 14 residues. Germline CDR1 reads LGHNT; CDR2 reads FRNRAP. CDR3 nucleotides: TGTGCTAGTGGTTTGGTAGGCGGAGCCGAGGAGCTGTTTTTT. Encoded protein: CASGLVGGAEELFF.

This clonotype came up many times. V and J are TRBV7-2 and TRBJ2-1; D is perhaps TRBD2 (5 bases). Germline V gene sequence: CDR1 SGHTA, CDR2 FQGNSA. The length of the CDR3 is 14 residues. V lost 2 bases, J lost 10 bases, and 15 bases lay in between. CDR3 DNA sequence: TGTGCCAGCAGCTTATCGCTGCAGCGGCTGGAGCAGTTCTTC. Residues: CASSLSLQRLEQFF.

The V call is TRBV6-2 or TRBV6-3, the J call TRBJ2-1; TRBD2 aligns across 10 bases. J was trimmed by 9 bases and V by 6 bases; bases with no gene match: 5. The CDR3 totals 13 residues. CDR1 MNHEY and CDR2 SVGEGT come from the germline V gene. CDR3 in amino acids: CASRIAGGGEQFF. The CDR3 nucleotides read TGTGCCAGCAGGATAGCGGGAGGAGGTGAGCAGTTCTTC.

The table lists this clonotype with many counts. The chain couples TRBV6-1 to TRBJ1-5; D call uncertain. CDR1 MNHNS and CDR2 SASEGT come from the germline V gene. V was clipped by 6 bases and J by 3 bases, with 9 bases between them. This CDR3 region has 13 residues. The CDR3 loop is CASRAGPNQPQHF. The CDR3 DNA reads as TGTGCCAGCAGGGCAGGACCCAATCAGCCCCAGCATTTT.

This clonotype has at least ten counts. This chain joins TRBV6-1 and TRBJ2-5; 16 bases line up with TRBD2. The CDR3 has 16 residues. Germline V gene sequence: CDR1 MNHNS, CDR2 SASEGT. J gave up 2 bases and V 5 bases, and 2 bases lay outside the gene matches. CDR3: CASSMGLAGGQETQYF. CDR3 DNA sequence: TGTGCCAGCAGTATGGGACTAGCGGGAGGGCAAGAGACCCAGTACTTC.

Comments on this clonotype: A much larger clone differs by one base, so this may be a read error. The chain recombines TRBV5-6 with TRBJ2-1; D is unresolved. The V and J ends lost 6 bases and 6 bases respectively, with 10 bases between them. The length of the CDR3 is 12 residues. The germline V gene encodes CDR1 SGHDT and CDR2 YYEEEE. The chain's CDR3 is CASILLFNEQFF. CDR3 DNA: TGTGCCAGCATCCTCCTGTTCAATGAGCAGTTCTTC.

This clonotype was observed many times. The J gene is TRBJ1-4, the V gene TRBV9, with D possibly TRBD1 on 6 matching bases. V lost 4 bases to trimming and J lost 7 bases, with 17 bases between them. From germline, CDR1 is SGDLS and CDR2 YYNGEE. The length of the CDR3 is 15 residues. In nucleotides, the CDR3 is TGTGCCAGCAGCCCCCGGGAGGGGGTGAGTGAAAAACTGTTTTTT. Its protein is CASSPREGVSEKLFF. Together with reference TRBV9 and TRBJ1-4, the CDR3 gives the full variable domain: DSGVTQTPKHLITATGQRVTLRCSPRSGDLSVYWYQQSLDQGLQFLIQYYNGEERAKGNILERFSAQQFPDLHSELNLSSLELGDSALYFCASSPREGVSEKLFFGSGTQLSVL.

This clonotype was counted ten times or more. The chain's CDR3 is CASSSDPGRGNTEAFF. In nucleotides, the CDR3 is TGCGCCAGCAGCTCAGACCCGGGACGGGGGAACACTGAAGCTTTCTTT. The chain combines TRBV5-1 with TRBJ1-1, with D possibly being TRBD1 (5 bases). Trimming removed 3 bases at V and 1 base at J, with 16 bases between. The CDR3 is 16 amino acids. Germline CDR1 and CDR2: SGHRS and YFSETQ.

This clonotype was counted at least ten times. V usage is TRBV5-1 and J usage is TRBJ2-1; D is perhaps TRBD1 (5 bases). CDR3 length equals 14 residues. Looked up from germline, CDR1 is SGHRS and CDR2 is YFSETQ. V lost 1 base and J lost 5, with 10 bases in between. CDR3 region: CASSLSWTNNEQFF. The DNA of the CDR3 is TGCGCCAGCAGCTTGTCGTGGACAAACAATGAGCAGTTCTTC. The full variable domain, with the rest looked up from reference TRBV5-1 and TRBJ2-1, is KAGVTQTPRYLIKTRGQQVTLSCSPISGHRSVSWYQQTPGQGLQFLFEYFSETQRNKGNFPGRFSGRQFSNSRSEMNVSTLELGDSALYLCASSLSWTNNEQFFGPGTRLTVL.

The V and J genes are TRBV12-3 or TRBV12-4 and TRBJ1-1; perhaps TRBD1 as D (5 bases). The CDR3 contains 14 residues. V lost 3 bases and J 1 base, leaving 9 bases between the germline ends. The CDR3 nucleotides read TGTGCCAGCAGTTTCCTCCAGGGGAACACTGAAGCTTTCTTT. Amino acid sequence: CASSFLQGNTEAFF.